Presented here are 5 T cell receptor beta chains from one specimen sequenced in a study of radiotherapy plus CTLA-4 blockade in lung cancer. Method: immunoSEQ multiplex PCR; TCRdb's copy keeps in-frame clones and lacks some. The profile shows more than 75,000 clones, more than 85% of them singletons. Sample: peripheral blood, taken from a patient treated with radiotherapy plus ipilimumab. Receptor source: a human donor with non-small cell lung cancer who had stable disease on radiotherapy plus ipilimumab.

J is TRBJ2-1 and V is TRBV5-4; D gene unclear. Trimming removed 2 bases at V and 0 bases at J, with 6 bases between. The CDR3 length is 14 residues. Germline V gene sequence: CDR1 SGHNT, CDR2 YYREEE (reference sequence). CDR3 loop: CASSLKSSYNEQFF. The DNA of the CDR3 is TGTGCCAGCAGCTTAAAGAGCTCCTACAATGAGCAGTTCTTC.

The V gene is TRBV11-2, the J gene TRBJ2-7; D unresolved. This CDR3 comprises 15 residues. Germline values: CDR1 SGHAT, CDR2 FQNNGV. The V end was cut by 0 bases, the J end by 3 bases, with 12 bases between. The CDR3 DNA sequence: TGTGCCAGCAGCTTAGATCTTACGTATATCTACGAGCAGTACTTC. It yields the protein CASSLDLTYIYEQYF.

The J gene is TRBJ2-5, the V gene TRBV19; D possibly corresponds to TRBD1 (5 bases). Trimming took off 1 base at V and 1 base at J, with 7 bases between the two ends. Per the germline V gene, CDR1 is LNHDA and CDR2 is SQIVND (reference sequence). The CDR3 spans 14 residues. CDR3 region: CASSIGTLQETQYF. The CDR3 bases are TGTGCCAGTAGTATAGGGACACTCCAAGAGACCCAGTACTTC. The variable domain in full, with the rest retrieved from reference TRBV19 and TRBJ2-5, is DGGITQSPKYLFRKEGQNVTLSCEQNLNHDAMYWYRQDPGQGLRLIYYSQIVNDFQKGDIAEGYSVSREKKESFPLTVTSAQKNPTAFYLCASSIGTLQETQYFGPGTRLLVL.

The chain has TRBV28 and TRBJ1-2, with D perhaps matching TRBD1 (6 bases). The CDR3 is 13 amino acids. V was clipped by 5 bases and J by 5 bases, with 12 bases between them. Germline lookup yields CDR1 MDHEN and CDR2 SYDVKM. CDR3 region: CASSQDSRYGYTF. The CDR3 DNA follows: TGTGCCAGCAGTCAGGACAGTCGTTATGGCTACACCTTC.

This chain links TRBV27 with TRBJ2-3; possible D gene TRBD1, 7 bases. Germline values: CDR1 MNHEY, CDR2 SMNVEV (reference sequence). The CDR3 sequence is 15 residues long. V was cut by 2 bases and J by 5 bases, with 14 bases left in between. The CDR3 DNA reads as TGTGCCAGCAGTTTACTAGGGGGCGGGGTAGATACGCAGTATTTT. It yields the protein CASSLLGGGVDTQYF.